Below are 18 T cell receptor beta chains sequenced from a single sample in a study of T cell repertoires in aging, cancer and after chemotherapy. Multiplex touch-down PCR with TRB-A/B primers amplified rearranged V-D-J TRB sequences. Each CDR3 protein is one row after TCRdb ran MiXCR on the multiplex PCR reads. The table shows around 10,000 distinct CDR3 sequences, with roughly 39% occurring only once. Amplification of TCR beta used genomic DNA extracted from peripheral blood. The sequencing input was blood. The receptors were gathered from a human donor in good health.

V is TRBV6-1 and J is TRBJ1-4, with 8 bases fitting TRBD1. Trimming at V came to 8 bases and at J to 8 bases, leaving 7 bases not matched to a gene. Germline values: CDR1 MNHNS, CDR2 SASEGT. The CDR3 contains 13 residues. For the CDR3, the DNA is TGTGCCAGCTGGGCAGGGGGCGGGGAAAAACTGTTTTTT. This gives the protein CASWAGGGEKLFF.

The chain links TRBV19 to TRBJ1-5; a weak D match, TRBD1 (6 bases). CDR3 length: 14 residues. The V end lost 3 bases, the J end lost 5 bases, and 11 bases lay between the germline ends. Germline V gene sequence: CDR1 LNHDA, CDR2 SQIVND (reference sequence). CDR3 loop: CASSIWGPDQPQHF. The CDR3 DNA reads as TGTGCCAGTAGTATTTGGGGGCCGGATCAGCCCCAGCATTTT.

This chain uses TRBV7-2 with TRBJ1-2; D gene uncertain. This CDR3 spans 14 amino acids. In germline, CDR1 is SGHTA, CDR2 FQGNSA. V shed 1 base and J shed 1 base, with 7 bases lying between them. CDR3 residues: CASSLGGLNYGYTF. CDR3 nucleotides: TGTGCCAGCAGCTTAGGAGGTCTTAACTATGGCTACACCTTC.

The chain links TRBV6-4 to TRBJ2-1, with 10 bases that match TRBD2. Unmatched junction bases numbered 8, after V lost 0 bases and J lost 9 bases. The CDR3 has 16 amino acids. Germline V gives CDR1 MRHNA, CDR2 SNTAGT. CDR3 sequence reads: CASSDSGTSDFGEQFF. Here the CDR3 DNA reads TGTGCCAGCAGTGACTCAGGGACTAGCGATTTCGGTGAGCAGTTCTTC.

This chain uses TRBV6-6 with TRBJ1-5; TRBD1 matches 8 bases. This CDR3 comprises 15 residues. The germline gives CDR1 MNHNY, CDR2 SVGAGI (reference sequence). Trimming at V came to 4 bases and at J to 3 bases, leaving 5 bases not matched to a gene. The CDR3 region is CASSSRDRYNQPQHF. CDR3 DNA sequence: TGTGCCAGCAGTTCCCGGGACAGGTACAATCAGCCCCAGCATTTT.

The chain carries TRBV7-9 and TRBJ2-2, with D perhaps matching TRBD2 (6 bases). Germline assignment: CDR1 SEHNR and CDR2 FQNEAQ (reference sequence). The V and J ends lost 3 bases and 5 bases respectively, with 13 bases between them. CDR3 length equals 15 residues. This chain's CDR3 is CASSFPRAGTGELFF. In nucleotides, the CDR3 is TGTGCCAGCAGCTTCCCTCGGGCGGGGACCGGGGAGCTGTTTTTT.

The count of this clonotype is one. The chain combines TRBV19 with TRBJ2-7; the D gene is possibly TRBD2 (6 bases). This CDR3 comprises 14 residues. Germline CDR1 LNHDA, CDR2 SQIVND (reference sequence). The ends were cut back, 7 bases at V and 1 base at J, with 14 bases in the middle. CDR3 in DNA: TGTGCCAGTAATTTAGCGGCAACGTCCTACGAGCAGTACTTC. As protein: CASNLAATSYEQYF.

V is TRBV6-5 and J is TRBJ1-3; D is possibly TRBD1 (6 bases). This CDR3 comprises 15 residues. From germline, CDR1 is MNHEY and CDR2 SVGAGI. V was trimmed by 2 bases and J by 4 bases, leaving 12 bases between them. The CDR3 nucleotides read TGTGCCAGCAGTTACGGAGGGGGGTCCGGAAACACCATATATTTT. It specifies CASSYGGGSGNTIYF.

The chain carries TRBV18 and TRBJ2-5, with TRBD1 as a possible D gene (5 bases). This CDR3 has 14 residues. V lost 2 bases and J 5 bases, leaving 12 bases between the germline ends. Germline CDR1 KGHSH, CDR2 LQKENI. This CDR3 reads CASSPGAHGETQYF. For the CDR3, the DNA is TGTGCCAGCTCACCAGGGGCCCACGGGGAGACCCAGTACTTC. The full variable domain, rest sourced from reference TRBV18 and TRBJ2-5, is NAGVMQNPRHLVRRRGQEARLRCSPMKGHSHVYWYRQLPEEGLKFMVYLQKENIIDESGMPKERFSAEFPKEGPSILRIQQVVRGDSAAYFCASSPGAHGETQYFGPGTRLLVL.

The table lists this clonotype with a few counts. The CDR3 sequence is CASSYNPGDEQYF. CDR3 DNA sequence: TGTGCCAGCAGTTATAATCCTGGCGACGAGCAGTACTTC. The gene calls are TRBV6-6 and TRBJ2-7; unclear D gene. The CDR3 spans 13 residues. The germline V gene encodes CDR1 MNHNY and CDR2 SVGAGI (reference sequence). The V end was cut by 3 bases, the J end by 5 bases, with 11 bases between.

The rearrangement uses TRBV15 and TRBJ1-4, with D tentatively TRBD1 (5 bases). The CDR3 runs 12 residues. Trimming removed 7 bases from V and 4 bases from J, with 7 bases in between. Per the germline V gene, CDR1 is LNHNV and CDR2 is YYDKDF (reference sequence). The CDR3 DNA reads TGTGCCACCACAGGGAATAATGAAAAACTGTTTTTT. Translated: CATTGNNEKLFF. Drawing the rest from reference TRBV15 and TRBJ1-4, the complete variable domain is DAMVIQNPRYQVTQFGKPVTLSCSQTLNHNVMYWYQQKSSQAPKLLFHYYDKDFNNEADTPDNFQSRRPNTSFCFLDIRSPGLGDTAMYLCATTGNNEKLFFGSGTQLSVL.

The V and J genes are TRBV28 and TRBJ2-5; 7 bases fit TRBD2. The J call may not be correct, given that the DNA end is closer to TRBJ2-7. This CDR3 region has 13 residues. CDR1 MDHEN and CDR2 SYDVKM come from the germline V gene. The CDR3 DNA follows: TGTGCCAGCTTACCTAGCGGCCTCTACGAGCAGTACTTC. Its protein is CASLPSGLYEQYF.

This clonotype has a single count. This may come from a read error, since a much larger clone is one base off. The rearrangement joins TRBV29-1 to TRBJ2-3; possible D gene TRBD2, 5 bases. V lost 5 bases, J lost 2 bases, and 14 bases lay in between. This CDR3 spans 14 amino acids. Germline lookup yields CDR1 SQVTM and CDR2 ANQGSEA. CDR3 sequence: CSVPTCGFTDTQYF. CDR3 DNA sequence: TGCAGCGTTCCCACTTGCGGGTTCACAGATACGCAGTATTTT.

This clonotype appeared a few times. This chain joins TRBV19 and TRBJ1-2; no firm D call. CDR3 size: 12 residues. Trimming pared 8 bases from V and 1 base from J, leaving 8 bases between. Germline CDR1 LNHDA, CDR2 SQIVND (reference sequence). In nucleotides, the CDR3 is TGTGCCAGTTCGAGGGATAACTATGGCTACACCTTC. Its protein product is CASSRDNYGYTF.

This rearrangement joins TRBV6-5 to TRBJ2-7, with 9 bases that match TRBD1. The CDR3 runs to 15 residues. V lost 5 bases to trimming and J lost 10 bases; unmatched junction nucleotides: 15. The V gene's germline CDR1 is MNHEY and CDR2 SVGAGI. The CDR3 reads CASSPVGTGGAAQYF. In DNA form, the CDR3 reads TGTGCCAGCAGTCCCGTCGGTACAGGGGGCGCAGCACAGTACTTC.

In this sample, this clonotype is medium-sized. This chain uses TRBV19 with TRBJ2-7, with 10 nucleotides matching TRBD2. V was pared by 4 bases and J by 0 bases, with 0 bases of the junction left unmatched. The CDR3 runs to 14 residues. Germline V gene lookup returns CDR1 LNHDA and CDR2 SQIVND (reference sequence). CDR3 region: CASSRLAGSYEQYF. Written as DNA, the CDR3 is TGTGCCAGTAGTAGACTAGCGGGCTCCTACGAGCAGTACTTC. Supplemented by reference TRBV19 and TRBJ2-7, the full variable domain reads DGGITQSPKYLFRKEGQNVTLSCEQNLNHDAMYWYRQDPGQGLRLIYYSQIVNDFQKGDIAEGYSVSREKKESFPLTVTSAQKNPTAFYLCASSRLAGSYEQYFGPGTRLTVT.

This clonotype was counted a single time. V and J are TRBV5-4 and TRBJ1-6; 7 nucleotides align to TRBD1. The CDR3 spans 14 residues. Germline-derived CDR1 and CDR2 are SGHNT and YYREEE (reference sequence). With V trimmed by 0 bases and J by 7 bases, 1 base remained unmatched. CDR3 nucleotides: TGTGCCAGCAGCTTGGACAGGGGAAATTCACCCCTCCACTTT. Translating it yields CASSLDRGNSPLHF.

The DNA for the CDR3 is TGTGCCAGCAGCTTGAGCGGGATCCGCTACGAGCAGTACTTC. This sequence encodes CASSLSGIRYEQYF. The gene calls are TRBV5-6 and TRBJ2-7; TRBD2 agrees at 7 bases. The CDR3 loop spans 14 amino acids. J gave up 3 bases and V 1 base, and 4 bases lay outside the gene matches. The V gene's germline CDR1 is SGHDT and CDR2 YYEEEE. The full variable domain, with the rest looked up from reference TRBV5-6 and TRBJ2-7, is DAGVTQSPTHLIKTRGQQVTLRCSPKSGHDTVSWYQQALGQGPQFIFQYYEEEERQRGNFPDRFSGHQFPNYSSELNVNALLLGDSALYLCASSLSGIRYEQYFGPGTRLTVT.